This entry features one T cell receptor (beta chain) sequence. The antigen is not known. Amplified regions were TCR beta CDR3 sequences from RNA transcripts. The TCR CDR3 first-round RT-PCR relied on the HTBI primer set. TCRdb re-called the multiplex PCR reads through MiXCR, storing one row per CDR3 protein. The repertoire has tens of thousands of distinct CDR3 sequences, 48% of them found once; the top ten carry roughly 9.7%. Criteria for exclusion of patients were uncontrolled infection, other autoimmune disease, pregnancy or lactation. The germline V gene encodes CDR1 ENHRY and CDR2 SYGVKD. The V end was cut by 1 base, the J end by 4 bases, with 13 bases between. The CDR3 sequence is 15 residues long. The data were taken from a study of T cells in Graves' hyperthyroidism and ophthalmopathy. The study's findings and limits: Ophthalmopathy could be told apart from stable hyperthyroidism with a 13 V-J model.

This clonotype was obtained from a woman between 45 and 60 years old with Graves' ophthalmopathy. Sample: blood. The chain uses TRBV10-3 and TRBJ1-1; the D gene is possibly TRBD1 (6 bases). CDR3 nucleotides: TGTGCCATCAGTGAGTTAGGGGTCAGGGGCACTGAAGCTTTCTTT. It encodes CAISELGVRGTEAFF.